Listed below are T cell receptor beta chains from one sample, sequenced in a study of T-cell reconstitution after alpha-beta-depleted transplantation in children. Using its own MiXCR run on the PCR reads, TCRdb lists one record per CDR3 protein. The table lists under 70,000 distinct CDR3 sequences, approximately 10% of them singletons. Source: PBMCs, taken before TCRalphabeta/CD19-depleted stem cell transplant. The receptors derive from a boy under 18 with acute myeloid leukemia, due to receive a stem cell transplant. Both conserved end residues are part of each CDR3. Each record gives: V gene, CDR3 protein.

>TRBV11-2
CASSFDIKNEQYF
>TRBV7-9
CASSSPGLVIVGELFF
>TRBV7-2
CASSLARNYNEQFF
>TRBV11-2
CASRTVRRGLHSYEQYF
>TRBV20-1
CSASSGTSGMFYEQYF
>TRBV18
CASSPSGETQYF
>TRBV19
CASTTGGVGTEAFF
>TRBV29-1
CSVAARGYGYTF
>TRBV4-3
CASSQTPPSSYNEQFF
>TRBV25-1
CASSESTGRTQYF
>TRBV20-1
CSASDLREHEQYF
>TRBV24-1
CATSDTLTGYLLETQYF
>TRBV6-2/TRBV6-3
CASSTYEQYF
>TRBV5-1
CASYDASSGNTIYF
>TRBV29-1
CSVDLSTGGTEAFF
>TRBV20-1
CSAESIWGTNEQFF
>TRBV9
CASSVVTGNTIYF
>TRBV7-2
CASSRDRVNEQFF
>TRBV3-1
CASSQDQGWRGALGYGYTF
>TRBV7-8
CASSLALQVVWETQYF
>TRBV12-3/TRBV12-4
CASSSRPDRELFF
>TRBV12-3/TRBV12-4
CASSTGIGTGELFF
>TRBV20-1
CSATRSTDTQYF
>TRBV10-3
CAISESTGHEQYF
>TRBV20-1
CSARDTSRSNEKLFF
>TRBV7-6
CASSPPRGRDEQFF
>TRBV20-1
CSARQVIRTDTQYF
>TRBV7-3
CASSPRIGTEAFF
>TRBV16
CASSLEDRNSPLHF